This TCR beta chain comes out of a study of T-cell reconstitution after alpha-beta-depleted transplantation in children. Germline values: CDR1 SGHRS, CDR2 YFSETQ. Trimming removed 1 base from V and 7 bases from J, with 18 bases in between. This CDR3 contains 15 residues. A TCRbeta library incorporating unique molecular identifiers was prepared. TCRdb called the PCR reads again in MiXCR, with one record for every CDR3 protein. The sample carries some 830,000 distinct CDR3 sequences, 16% recorded once. This clonotype was seen ten or more times. The rearrangement links TRBV5-1 to TRBJ2-7, with D perhaps matching TRBD2 (5 bases). The specimen was PBMCs, mostly from graft donor cells, collected 360 days after TCRalphabeta/CD19-depleted stem cell transplant. The TCR sequence derives from a male patient younger than 18 who had a stem cell transplant for acute lymphoblastic leukemia, so the T cells may come from the graft donor. DNA of the CDR3: TGCGCCAGCAGCTTGAAGACTACCAAACCCCTAGAGCAGTACTTC. This gives the protein CASSLKTTKPLEQYF.